What follows describes a single T cell receptor beta chain. The sample comes from a study of blood T cell repertoires in COVID-19. Profiling relied on immunoSEQ multiplex PCR, and the TCRdb table lists in-frame clones only, not all of them. The sample yields some 120,000 clones, 81% seen once. V was clipped by 4 bases and J by 5 bases, with 10 bases between them. CDR3 length: 14 residues. The germline CDR1 and CDR2 sequences are SGHRS and YFSETQ. The sequenced sample consisted of peripheral blood. The chain employs TRBV5-1 and TRBJ1-6; D possibly corresponds to TRBD1 (6 bases). This clonotype was sampled from a human donor in a cohort sampled during active COVID-19. The CDR3 DNA reads as TGCGCCAGCAGCGGGGGACAAAATAATTCACCCCTCCACTTT. Amino acid sequence: CASSGGQNNSPLHF. Variable domain in full (rest from reference TRBV5-1 and TRBJ1-6): KAGVTQTPRYLIKTRGQQVTLSCSPISGHRSVSWYQQTPGQGLQFLFEYFSETQRNKGNFPGRFSGRQFSNSRSEMNVSTLELGDSALYLCASSGGQNNSPLHFGNGTRLTVT.